This T cell receptor beta chain was found in a study of T cells in Graves' hyperthyroidism and ophthalmopathy. Comment on this clonotype: Its target is unknown.

Unmatched junction bases numbered 8, after V lost 3 bases and J lost 3 bases. Germline assignment: CDR1 SGHAT and CDR2 FQNNGV. The CDR3 has 16 residues. RNA transcripts served as the template for amplifying TCR beta CDR3 regions. The study used the HTBI primer set for a first-round RT-PCR of the TCR CDR3. TCRdb recomputed calls from the multiplex PCR reads with MiXCR, one row per CDR3 protein. The data contain around 500,000 distinct CDR3 sequences, approximately 14% of them seen just once; the ten biggest clones take up approximately 15%. Uncontrolled infection, other autoimmune disease, pregnancy or lactation led to exclusion. Overall study findings and caveats: Peripheral blood also featured most of the thyroid clonotypes expanded above 0.001.

Sequenced sample: blood. This TCR came from a woman aged 40 to 55 with Graves' hyperthyroidism. The chain is built from TRBV11-2 and TRBJ2-7, with TRBD2 matching 10 bases. CDR3 nucleotide sequence: TGTGCCAGCAGCTTTTCCCTAGCGGGAGACCTCTACGAGCAGTACTTC. Its protein is CASSFSLAGDLYEQYF.